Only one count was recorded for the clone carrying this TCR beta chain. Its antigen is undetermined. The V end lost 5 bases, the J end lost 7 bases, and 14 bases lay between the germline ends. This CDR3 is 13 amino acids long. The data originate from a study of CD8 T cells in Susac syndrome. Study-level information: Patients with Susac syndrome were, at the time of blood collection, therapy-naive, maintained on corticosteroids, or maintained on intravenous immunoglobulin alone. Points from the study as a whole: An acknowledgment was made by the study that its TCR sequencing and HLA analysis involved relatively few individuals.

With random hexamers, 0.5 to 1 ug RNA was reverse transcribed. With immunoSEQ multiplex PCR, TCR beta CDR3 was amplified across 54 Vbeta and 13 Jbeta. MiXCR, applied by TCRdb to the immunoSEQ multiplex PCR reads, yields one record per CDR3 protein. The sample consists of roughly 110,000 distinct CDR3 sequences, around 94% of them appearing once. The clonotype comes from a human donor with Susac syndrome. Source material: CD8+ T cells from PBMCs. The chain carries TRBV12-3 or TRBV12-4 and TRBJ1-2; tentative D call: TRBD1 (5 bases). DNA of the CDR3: TGTGCCAGCAGTCCTGGGACGGCGGGTGGCTACACCTTC. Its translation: CASSPGTAGGYTF.